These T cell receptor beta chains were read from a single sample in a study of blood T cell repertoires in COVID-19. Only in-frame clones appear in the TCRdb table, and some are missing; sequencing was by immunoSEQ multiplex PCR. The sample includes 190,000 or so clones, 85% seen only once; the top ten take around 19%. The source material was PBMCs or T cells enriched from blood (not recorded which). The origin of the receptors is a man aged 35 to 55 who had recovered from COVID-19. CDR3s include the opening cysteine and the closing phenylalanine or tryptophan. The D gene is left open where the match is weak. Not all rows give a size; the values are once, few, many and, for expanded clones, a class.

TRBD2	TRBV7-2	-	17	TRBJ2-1	CASSATYREARYNEQFF	TGTGCCAGCAGCGCCACCTATCGGGAGGCGAGATACAATGAGCAGTTCTTC
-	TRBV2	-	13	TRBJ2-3	CASSEVDSDTQYF	TGTGCCAGCAGTGAAGTCGACTCAGATACGCAGTATTTT
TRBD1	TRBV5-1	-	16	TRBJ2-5	CASSLLGTGYQETQYF	TGCGCCAGCAGCTTGCTCGGGACAGGGTACCAAGAGACCCAGTACTTC
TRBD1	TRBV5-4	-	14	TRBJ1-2	CASSLARDSDGYTF	TGTGCCAGCAGCTTGGCCCGGGACAGCGATGGCTACACCTTC
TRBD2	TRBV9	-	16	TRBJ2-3	CASSVLAGGGTDTQYF	TGTGCCAGCAGCGTGTTAGCGGGAGGGGGGACAGATACGCAGTATTTT
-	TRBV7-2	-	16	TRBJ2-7	CASSLDLFTASYEQYF	TGTGCCAGCAGCTTAGACCTTTTTACAGCATCCTACGAGCAGTACTTC
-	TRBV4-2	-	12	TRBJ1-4	CASSLSGEKLFF	TGTGCCAGCAGCCTCTCAGGGGAAAAACTGTTTTTT
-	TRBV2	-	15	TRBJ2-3	CASITQGALIDTQYF	TGTGCCAGCATCACCCAGGGCGCTTTGATCGATACGCAGTATTTT
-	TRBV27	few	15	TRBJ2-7	CASSPNPSPSYEQYF	TGTGCCAGCAGTCCAAACCCCTCACCTAGCTACGAGCAGTACTTC
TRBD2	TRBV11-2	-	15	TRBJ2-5	CASSLGLAGGETQYF	TGTGCCAGCAGCTTAGGACTAGCGGGAGGGGAGACCCAGTACTTC
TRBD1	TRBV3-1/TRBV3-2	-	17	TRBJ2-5	CASSQYGQGIKGETQYF	TGTGCCAGCAGCCAATACGGACAGGGGATTAAGGGCGAGACCCAGTACTTC
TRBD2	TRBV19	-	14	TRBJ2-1	CASSISTSNNEQFF	TGTGCCAGTAGTATCTCGACTAGCAACAATGAGCAGTTCTTC
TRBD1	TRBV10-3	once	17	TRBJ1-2	CAISESSGRGRADGYTF	TGTGCCATCAGTGAGTCGTCAGGCAGGGGGCGCGCGGATGGCTACACCTTC
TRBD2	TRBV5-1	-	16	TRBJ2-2	CASSLGSGRTTGELFF	TGCGCCAGCAGCTTGGGTAGCGGGAGGACGACCGGGGAGCTGTTTTTT
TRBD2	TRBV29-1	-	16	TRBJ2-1	CSVELLAGGAYNEQFF	TGCAGCGTTGAGTTACTAGCGGGAGGCGCATACAATGAGCAGTTCTTC
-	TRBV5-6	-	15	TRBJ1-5	CASSLWGGAYQPQHF	TGTGCCAGCAGCTTGTGGGGGGGCGCATACCAGCCCCAGCATTTT
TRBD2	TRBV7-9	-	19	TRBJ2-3	CASSLGVGLSGIRRVTQYF	TGTGCCAGCAGCTTAGGAGTGGGGCTAAGCGGGATCCGGCGTGTTACGCAGTATTTT
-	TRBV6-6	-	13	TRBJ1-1	CASSATWNTEAFF	TGTGCCAGCAGTGCCACTTGGAACACTGAAGCTTTCTTT
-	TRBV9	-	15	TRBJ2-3	CASSVGPNQGDTQYF	TGTGCCAGCAGCGTAGGCCCCAATCAGGGAGATACGCAGTATTTT
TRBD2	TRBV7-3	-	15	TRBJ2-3	CASSKSGGSTDTQYF	TGTGCCAGCAGCAAAAGCGGGGGAAGCACAGATACGCAGTATTTT
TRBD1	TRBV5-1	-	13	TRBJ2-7	CASRIDRAYEQYF	TGCGCCAGCAGAATCGACAGGGCATACGAGCAGTACTTC
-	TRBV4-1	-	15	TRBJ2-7	CASSRISGTAYEQYF	TGCGCCAGCAGCCGTATATCAGGGACTGCCTACGAGCAGTACTTC
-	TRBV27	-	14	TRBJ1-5	CASSLGASNQPQHF	TGTGCCAGCAGTTTAGGTGCGAGCAATCAGCCCCAGCATTTT
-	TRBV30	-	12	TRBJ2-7	CAWSVSSYEQYF	TGTGCCTGGAGTGTTAGTTCTTACGAGCAGTACTTC
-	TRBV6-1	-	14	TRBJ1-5	CASSEELGNQPQHF	TGTGCCAGCAGTGAAGAACTGGGCAATCAGCCCCAGCATTTT
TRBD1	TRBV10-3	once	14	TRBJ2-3	CAIGDPGGADTQYF	TGTGCCATCGGGGATCCAGGGGGCGCAGATACGCAGTATTTT
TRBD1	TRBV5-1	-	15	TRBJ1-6	CASSLVGQSNSPLHF	TGCGCCAGCAGCTTGGTGGGACAGTCCAATTCACCCCTCCACTTT
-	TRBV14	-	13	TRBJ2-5	CASSLEDQETQYF	TGTGCCAGCAGCCTGGAGGATCAAGAGACCCAGTACTTC
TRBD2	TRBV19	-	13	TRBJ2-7	CASKSGTTYEQYF	TGTGCCAGTAAATCCGGGACTACCTACGAGCAGTACTTC
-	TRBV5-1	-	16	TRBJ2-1	CASSYRLGSLVNEQFF	TGCGCCAGCAGCTACCGACTGGGTTCTCTAGTGAATGAGCAGTTCTTC
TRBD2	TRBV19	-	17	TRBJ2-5	CASSISTGLAGGETQYF	TGTGCCAGTAGTATATCGACAGGACTAGCGGGAGGGGAGACCCAGTACTTC
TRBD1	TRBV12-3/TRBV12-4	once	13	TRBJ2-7	CASSTTGAYEQYF	TGTGCCAGCAGCACGACAGGGGCCTACGAGCAGTACTTC
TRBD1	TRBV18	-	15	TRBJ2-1	CASSPMNRGNNEQFF	TGTGCCAGCTCACCAATGAACAGGGGAAACAATGAGCAGTTCTTC
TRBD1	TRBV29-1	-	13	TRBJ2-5	CSAPQGAWETQYF	TGCAGCGCTCCCCAGGGGGCGTGGGAGACCCAGTACTTC
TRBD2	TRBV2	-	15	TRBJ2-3	CASRGMTSGTDTQYF	TGTGCCAGCAGAGGGATGACTAGCGGAACAGATACGCAGTATTTT
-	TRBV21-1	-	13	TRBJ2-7	CARPGQRAYEQYF	TGTGCCAGGCCGGGACAGAGGGCCTACGAGCAGTACTTC
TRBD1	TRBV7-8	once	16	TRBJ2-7	CASSLGSRTGTYEQYF	TGTGCCAGCAGCTTAGGTTCAAGGACAGGGACTTACGAGCAGTACTTC
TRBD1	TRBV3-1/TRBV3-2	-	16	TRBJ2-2	CASSQQGAPDTGELFF	TGTGCCAGCAGCCAACAGGGGGCCCCCGACACCGGGGAGCTGTTTTTT
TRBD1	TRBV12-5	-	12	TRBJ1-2	CATRDRYYGYTF	TGTGCTACCCGGGACAGGTATTATGGCTACACCTTC
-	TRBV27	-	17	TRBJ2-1	CASTPFGGPSSYNEQFF	TGTGCCAGCACACCGTTTGGGGGCCCAAGCTCCTACAATGAGCAGTTCTTC
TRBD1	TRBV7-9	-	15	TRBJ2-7	CASSPKGQGAGEQYF	TGTGCCAGCAGCCCGAAGGGACAGGGGGCTGGCGAGCAGTACTTC
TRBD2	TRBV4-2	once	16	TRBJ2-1	CASSQEELAGGNEQFF	TGTGCCAGCAGCCAAGAGGAACTAGCGGGAGGAAATGAGCAGTTCTTC
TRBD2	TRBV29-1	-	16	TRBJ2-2	CSVEPSGSGSTGELFF	TGCAGCGTTGAACCCAGCGGGAGTGGTTCCACCGGGGAGCTGTTTTTT
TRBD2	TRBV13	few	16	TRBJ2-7	CASSFSNSGTSYEQYF	TGTGCCAGCAGCTTCTCCAATAGCGGGACCTCCTACGAGCAGTACTTC
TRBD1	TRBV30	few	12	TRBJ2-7	CAWSDRVPEQYF	TGTGCCTGGAGCGACAGGGTCCCCGAGCAGTACTTC
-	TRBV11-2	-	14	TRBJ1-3	CASRSLGSGNTIYF	TGTGCCAGCAGAAGCCTCGGCTCTGGAAACACCATATATTTT
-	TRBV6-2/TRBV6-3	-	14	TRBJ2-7	CASSYSWTSYEQYF	TGTGCCAGCAGTTACTCTTGGACTTCCTACGAGCAGTACTTC
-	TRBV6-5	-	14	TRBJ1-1	CASSYARQNTEAFF	TGTGCCAGCAGTTACGCTCGACAGAACACTGAAGCTTTCTTT
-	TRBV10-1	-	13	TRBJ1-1	CASSEVRNTEAFF	TGCGCCAGCAGTGAGGTGCGGAACACTGAAGCTTTCTTT
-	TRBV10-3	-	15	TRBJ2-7	CAISESLGLTYEQYF	TGTGCCATCAGTGAGTCGTTAGGACTAACCTACGAGCAGTACTTC
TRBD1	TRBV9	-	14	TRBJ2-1	CASGYRGSYNEQFF	TGTGCCAGCGGCTACAGGGGCTCCTACAATGAGCAGTTCTTC
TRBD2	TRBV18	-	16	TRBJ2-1	CASSPRTSGRYNEQFF	TGTGCCAGCTCACCACGGACTAGCGGGAGGTACAATGAGCAGTTCTTC
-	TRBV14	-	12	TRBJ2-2	CASSLDSRELFF	TGTGCCAGCAGCCTGGACAGCCGGGAGCTGTTTTTT
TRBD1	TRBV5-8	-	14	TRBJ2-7	CASSLGDSTYEQYF	TGTGCCAGCAGCTTAGGGGACAGTACCTACGAGCAGTACTTC
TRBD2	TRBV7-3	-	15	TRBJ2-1	CASSEQAGYYNEQFF	TGTGCCAGCAGCGAGCAAGCGGGGTACTACAATGAGCAGTTCTTC
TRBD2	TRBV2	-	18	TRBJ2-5	CASSDPLSDSGGQETQYF	TGTGCCAGCAGTGACCCCCTTTCGGATAGCGGGGGACAAGAGACCCAGTACTTC
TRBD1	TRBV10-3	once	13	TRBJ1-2	CAISDSGTGATTF	TGTGCCATCAGCGACTCCGGGACAGGAGCGACGACCTTC
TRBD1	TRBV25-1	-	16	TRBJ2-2	CASSAAWGTGTGELFF	TGTGCCAGCAGTGCAGCCTGGGGGACAGGCACCGGGGAGCTGTTTTTT
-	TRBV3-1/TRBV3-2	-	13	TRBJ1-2	CASSRQGGGRNTF	TGTGCCAGCAGCCGACAAGGCGGGGGCAGAAACACCTTC